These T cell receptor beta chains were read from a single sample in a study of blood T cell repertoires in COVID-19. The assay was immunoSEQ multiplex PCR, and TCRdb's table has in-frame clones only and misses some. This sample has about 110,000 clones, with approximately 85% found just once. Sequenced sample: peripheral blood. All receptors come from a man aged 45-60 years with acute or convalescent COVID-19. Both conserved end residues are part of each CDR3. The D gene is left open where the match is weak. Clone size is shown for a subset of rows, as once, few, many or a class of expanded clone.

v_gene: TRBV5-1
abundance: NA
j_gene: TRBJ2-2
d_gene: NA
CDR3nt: TGCGCCAGCAGCCCCATAGATGTCGGGGAGCTGTTTTTT
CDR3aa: CASSPIDVGELFF

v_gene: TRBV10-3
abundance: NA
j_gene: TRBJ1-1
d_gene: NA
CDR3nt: TGTGCCATCAGTTTAGAATCCATGAACACTGAAGCTTTCTTT
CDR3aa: CAISLESMNTEAFF

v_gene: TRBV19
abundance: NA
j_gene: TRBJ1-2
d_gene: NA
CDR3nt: TGTGCCACATCTCGTGGGAAGGGGTCCTATGGCTACACCTTC
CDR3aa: CATSRGKGSYGYTF

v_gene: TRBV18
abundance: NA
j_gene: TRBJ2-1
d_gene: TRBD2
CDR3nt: TGTGCCAGCTCACCGGAAGCGGGGCCCGCCTGGGCGCAGTTCTTC
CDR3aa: CASSPEAGPAWAQFF

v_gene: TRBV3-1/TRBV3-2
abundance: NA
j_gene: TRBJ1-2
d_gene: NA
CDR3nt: TGTGCCAGTAGTGCGGGGAGTGGATATGGCTACACCTTC
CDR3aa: CASSAGSGYGYTF

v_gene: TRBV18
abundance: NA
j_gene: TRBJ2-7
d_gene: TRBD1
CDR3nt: TGTGCCAGCTCCTTAGGGACAGGGGGCGAGCAGTACTTC
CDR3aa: CASSLGTGGEQYF

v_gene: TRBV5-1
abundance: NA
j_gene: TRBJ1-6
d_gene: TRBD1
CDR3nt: TGCGCCAGCAGCTGGGACAGCGAGAATTCACCCCTCCACTTT
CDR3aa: CASSWDSENSPLHF

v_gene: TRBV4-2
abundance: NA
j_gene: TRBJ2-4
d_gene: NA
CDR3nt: TGTGCCAGCAGCCAATACGACAGTACCTTGGCCAAAAACATTCAGTACTTC
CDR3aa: CASSQYDSTLAKNIQYF

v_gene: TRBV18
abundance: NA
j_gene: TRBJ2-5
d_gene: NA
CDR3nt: TGTGCCAGCTCACCAGGTAAGCAGGGGGGAAAGACCCAGTACTTC
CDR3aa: CASSPGKQGGKTQYF

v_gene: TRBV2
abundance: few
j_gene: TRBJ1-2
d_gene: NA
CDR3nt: TGTGCCAGCAGTTTCACGACAGCGCGCTATGGCTACACCTTC
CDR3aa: CASSFTTARYGYTF

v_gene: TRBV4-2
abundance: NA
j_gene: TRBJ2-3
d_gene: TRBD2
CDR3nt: TGTGCCAGCAGCCAAGGGGAAGCGGGAGCCGAAGATACGCAGTATTTT
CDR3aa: CASSQGEAGAEDTQYF

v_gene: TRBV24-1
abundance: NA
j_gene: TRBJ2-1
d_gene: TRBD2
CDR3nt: TGTGCCACCAGTGACAGGACGGGGGGGACGCACAATGAGCAGTTCTTC
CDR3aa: CATSDRTGGTHNEQFF

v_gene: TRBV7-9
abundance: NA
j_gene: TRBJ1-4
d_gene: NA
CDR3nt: TGTGCCAGCAGCCTCGGGACTTTGGGTAATGAAAAACTGTTTTTT
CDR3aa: CASSLGTLGNEKLFF

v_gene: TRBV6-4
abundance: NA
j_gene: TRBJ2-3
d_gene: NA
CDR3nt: TGTGCCAGCAGCGCACTAGGAGGAGCAGATACGCAGTATTTT
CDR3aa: CASSALGGADTQYF

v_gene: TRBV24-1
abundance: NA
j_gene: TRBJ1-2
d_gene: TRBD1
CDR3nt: TGTGCCACCAGTGAAACAGGACAGGGCGCTGGCTACACCTTC
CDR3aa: CATSETGQGAGYTF

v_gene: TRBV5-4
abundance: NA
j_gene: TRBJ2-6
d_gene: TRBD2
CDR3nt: TGTGCCAGCAGCTTGGGGGGGCGGGAGGAGTCTGGGGCCAACGTCCTGACTTTC
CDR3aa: CASSLGGREESGANVLTF

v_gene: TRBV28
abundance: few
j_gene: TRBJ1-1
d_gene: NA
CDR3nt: TGTGCCAGCAACCTGGCGGGGAGGAACACTGAAGCTTTCTTT
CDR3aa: CASNLAGRNTEAFF